The present entry profiles one T cell receptor (beta chain) with its context. The germline gives CDR1 SEHNR, CDR2 FQNEAQ (reference sequence). This CDR3 spans 17 amino acids. This record belongs to a study of CXCR3-negative and CXCR3-positive naive CD8 T cells. UMI-labeled TRB cDNA libraries were prepared by 5' RACE. TCRdb re-called the 5' RACE reads, yielding one record per CDR3 amino acid sequence without DNA. This repertoire includes some 130,000 distinct CDR3 sequences. Every subset of CD8+ T cells was sorted in triplicate at 300,000 cells each. The sequenced material came from naive CXCR3- CD8+ T cells from blood. This sample's subset: CD45RO-CCR7+CD27+CD95- naive CD8+ T cells lacking CXCR3 (TNR3-). The source of this sequence is a human donor in good health. Some clones in this sample may be carry-over from other donors' samples. The chain uses TRBV7-9 and TRBJ2-1; TCRdb returns TRBD2, unconfirmable since there is no DNA. The chain's CDR3 is CASSSLLTSGRINEQFF.